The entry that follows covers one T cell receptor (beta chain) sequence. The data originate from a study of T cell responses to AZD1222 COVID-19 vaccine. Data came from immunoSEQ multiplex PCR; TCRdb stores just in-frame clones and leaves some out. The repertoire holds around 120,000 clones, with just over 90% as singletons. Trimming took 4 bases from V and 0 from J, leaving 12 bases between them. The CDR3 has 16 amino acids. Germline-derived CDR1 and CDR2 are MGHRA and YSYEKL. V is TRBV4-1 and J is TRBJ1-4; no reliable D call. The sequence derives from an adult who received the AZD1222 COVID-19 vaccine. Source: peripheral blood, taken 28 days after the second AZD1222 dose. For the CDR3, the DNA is TGCGCCAGCAGCCTCAGGTCCTCCCCAACTAATGAAAAACTGTTTTTT. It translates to CASSLRSSPTNEKLFF.